This T cell receptor (beta chain) was sequenced in a study of shared clonotypes between healthy human individuals. Donors comprised healthy HIV-negative adults lacking recent acute infections or vaccinations. J gave up 1 base and V 5 bases, and 2 bases lay outside the gene matches. The CDR3 runs 14 residues. Germline CDR1 MDHEN, CDR2 SYDVKM. Assay execution proceeded at the deep level. In the original analysis: Junction-only immunoSEQ sequences carried no quality scores, so filtering differed. The data were produced by immunoSEQ multiplex PCR, yet TCRdb's version contains in-frame clones alone and is incomplete. V and J calls and clone size are those listed in that table; D and trimming were worked out from the DNA. This table has approximately 500,000 clones, 81% appearing once.

The rearrangement joins TRBV28 to TRBJ2-7, with 10 bases fitting TRBD2. This sequence originates from a woman aged 40 to 50 in good health. Some clones in this sample may be carry-over from other donors' samples. The sequencing input was PBMCs. The chain's CDR3 is CASSSGRASYEQYF. In DNA, the CDR3 is TGTGCCAGCAGTAGCGGGAGGGCTTCCTACGAGCAGTACTTC.